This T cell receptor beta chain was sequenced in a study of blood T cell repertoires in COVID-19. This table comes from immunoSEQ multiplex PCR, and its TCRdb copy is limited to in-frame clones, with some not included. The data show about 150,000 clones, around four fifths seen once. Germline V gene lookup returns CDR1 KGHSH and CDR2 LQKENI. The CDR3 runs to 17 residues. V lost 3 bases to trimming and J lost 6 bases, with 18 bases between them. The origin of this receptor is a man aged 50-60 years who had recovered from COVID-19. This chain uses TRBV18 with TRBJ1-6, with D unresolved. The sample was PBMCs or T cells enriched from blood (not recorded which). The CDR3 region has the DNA TGTGCCAGCTCACCCACGAGCCCCGGAGTGAGTAATTCACCCCTCCACTTT. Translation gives CASSPTSPGVSNSPLHF.